The entry that follows covers one T cell receptor beta chain sequence. Its antigen is not identified. The data are from a study of PD-1 blockade in mismatch repair-deficient tumors. As for the study in general: Patients had about 13 mismatch repair-deficient cancer types and were previously treated and progressing. Study results and limitations: Tumor-resident clones, often absent from pretreatment blood, expanded after pembrolizumab and then contracted.

The CDR3 totals 15 residues. Every patient had mismatch repair deficiency by PCR or immunohistochemistry. Three pembrolizumab responders had their TCRs sequenced. Clones were read by immunoSEQ multiplex PCR, and TCRdb kept only the in-frame ones, dropping some. This table holds 100,000 to 150,000 clones, about nine tenths found once. This clonotype was obtained from an adult with mismatch repair-deficient cancer. The source material was peripheral blood, sampled just under 74 weeks after starting pembrolizumab. V is TRBV21-1 and J is TRBJ2-7; the table's TRBD2 call for D was not verified on the DNA. TRBV21-1 is noted as a pseudogene. CDR3 sequence reads: CASSKAIAGSGEQYF. The DNA of the CDR3 is TGTGCCAGCAGCAAAGCAATAGCGGGATCGGGCGAGCAGTACTTC.